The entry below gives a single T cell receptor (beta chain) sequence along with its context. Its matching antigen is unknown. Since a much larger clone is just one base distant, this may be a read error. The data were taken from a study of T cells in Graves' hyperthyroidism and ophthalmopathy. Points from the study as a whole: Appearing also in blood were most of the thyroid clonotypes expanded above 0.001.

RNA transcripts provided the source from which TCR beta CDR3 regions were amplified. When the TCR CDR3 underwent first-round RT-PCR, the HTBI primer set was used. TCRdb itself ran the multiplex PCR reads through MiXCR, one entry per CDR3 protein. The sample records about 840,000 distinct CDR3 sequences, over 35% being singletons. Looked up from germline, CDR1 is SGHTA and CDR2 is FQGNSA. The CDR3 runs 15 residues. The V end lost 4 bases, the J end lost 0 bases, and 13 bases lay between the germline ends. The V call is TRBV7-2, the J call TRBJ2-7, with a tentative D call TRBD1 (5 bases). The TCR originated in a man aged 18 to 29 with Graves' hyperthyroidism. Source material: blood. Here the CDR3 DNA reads TGTGCCAGCAGCTCAGGGCCGATCCTCTCCTACGAGCAGTACTTC. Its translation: CASSSGPILSYEQYF.